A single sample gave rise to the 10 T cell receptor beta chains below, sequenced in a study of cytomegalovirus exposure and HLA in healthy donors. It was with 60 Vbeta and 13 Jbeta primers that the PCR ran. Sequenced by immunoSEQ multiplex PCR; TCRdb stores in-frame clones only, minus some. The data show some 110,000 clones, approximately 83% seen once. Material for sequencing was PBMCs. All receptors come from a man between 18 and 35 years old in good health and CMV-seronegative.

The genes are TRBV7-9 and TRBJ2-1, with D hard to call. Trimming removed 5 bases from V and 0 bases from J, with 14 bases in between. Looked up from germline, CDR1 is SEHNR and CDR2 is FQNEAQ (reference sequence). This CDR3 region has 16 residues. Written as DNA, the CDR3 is TGTGCCAGCAGCCCTAAGCGCCGACTCTCCTACAATGAGCAGTTCTTC. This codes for CASSPKRRLSYNEQFF.

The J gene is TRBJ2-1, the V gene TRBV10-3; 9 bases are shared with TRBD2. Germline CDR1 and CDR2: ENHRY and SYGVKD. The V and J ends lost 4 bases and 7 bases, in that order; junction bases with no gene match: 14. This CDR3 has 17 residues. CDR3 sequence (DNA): TGTGCCATCAGTGGAATTAGCGGGAGTAAGCCTGTAAATGAGCAGTTCTTC. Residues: CAISGISGSKPVNEQFF.

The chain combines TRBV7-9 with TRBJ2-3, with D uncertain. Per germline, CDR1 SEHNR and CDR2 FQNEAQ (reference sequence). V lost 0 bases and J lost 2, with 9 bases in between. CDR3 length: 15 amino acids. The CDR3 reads CASSLAPTPTDTQYF. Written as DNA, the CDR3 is TGTGCCAGCAGCTTAGCCCCCACACCCACAGATACGCAGTATTTT.

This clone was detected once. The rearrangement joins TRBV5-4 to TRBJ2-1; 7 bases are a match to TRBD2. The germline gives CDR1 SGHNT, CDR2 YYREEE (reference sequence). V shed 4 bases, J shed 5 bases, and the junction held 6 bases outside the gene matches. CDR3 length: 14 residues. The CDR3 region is CASSPGGENNEQFF. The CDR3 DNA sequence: TGTGCCAGCAGCCCGGGAGGCGAAAACAATGAGCAGTTCTTC. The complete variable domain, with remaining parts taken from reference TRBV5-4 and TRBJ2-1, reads ETGVTQSPTHLIKTRGQQVTLRCSSQSGHNTVSWYQQALGQGPQFIFQYYREEENGRGNFPPRFSGLQFPNYSSELNVNALELDDSALYLCASSPGGENNEQFFGPGTRLTVL.

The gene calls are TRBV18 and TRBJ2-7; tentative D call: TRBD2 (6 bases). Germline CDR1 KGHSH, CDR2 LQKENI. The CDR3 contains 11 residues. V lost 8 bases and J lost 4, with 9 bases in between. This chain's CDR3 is CASRREYEQYF. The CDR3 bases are TGTGCCAGCCGCCGGGAGTACGAGCAGTACTTC.

The CDR3 spells CASSLVQPFSTDTQYF. In DNA, the CDR3 is TGTGCCAGCAGCTTAGTACAGCCCTTTAGCACAGATACGCAGTATTTT. The genes are TRBV7-9 and TRBJ2-3; D unclear. V was clipped by 1 base and J by 0 bases, with 11 bases between them. This CDR3 comprises 16 residues. The germline V gene has CDR1 SEHNR and CDR2 FQNEAQ (reference sequence).

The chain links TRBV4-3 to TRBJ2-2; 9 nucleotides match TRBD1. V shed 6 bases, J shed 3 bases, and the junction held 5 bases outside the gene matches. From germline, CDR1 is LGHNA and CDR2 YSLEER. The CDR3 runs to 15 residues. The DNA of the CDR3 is TGCGCCAGCAGGGGGACAGGGCTGGACACCGGGGAGCTGTTTTTT. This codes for CASRGTGLDTGELFF.

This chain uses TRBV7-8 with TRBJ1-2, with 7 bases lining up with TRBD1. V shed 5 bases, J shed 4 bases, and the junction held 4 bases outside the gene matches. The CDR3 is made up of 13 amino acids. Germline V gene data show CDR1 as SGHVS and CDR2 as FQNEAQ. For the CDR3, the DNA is TGTGCCAGCAGCCAAGGGACAGTCTATGGCTACACCTTC. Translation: CASSQGTVYGYTF.

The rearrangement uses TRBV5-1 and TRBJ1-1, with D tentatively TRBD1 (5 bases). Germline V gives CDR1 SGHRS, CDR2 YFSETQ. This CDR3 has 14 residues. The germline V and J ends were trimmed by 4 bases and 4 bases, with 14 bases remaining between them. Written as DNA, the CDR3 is TGCGCCAGCAGCCTGGAGGGGCACAGCACTGAAGCTTTCTTT. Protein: CASSLEGHSTEAFF.

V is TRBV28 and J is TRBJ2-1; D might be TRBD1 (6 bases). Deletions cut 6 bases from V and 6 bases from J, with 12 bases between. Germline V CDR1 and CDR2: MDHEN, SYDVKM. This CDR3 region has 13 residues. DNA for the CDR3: TGTGCCAGCAGAACACAGGGCGGCAATGAGCAGTTCTTC. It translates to CASRTQGGNEQFF.